These T cell receptor beta chains were read from a single sample in a study of beta chain features in type 1 diabetes. The method was immunoSEQ multiplex PCR; TCRdb's version includes in-frame clones alone and lacks a portion of them. The sample includes about 340,000 clones, 8% of them seen just once. Sequenced: central memory CD4+ T cells from blood. Receptor source: a woman between 18 and 29 years old in good health. The CDR3 runs from the conserved cysteine through the conserved F or W. A D gene is named only where the DNA matches it firmly. Clone size appears in some rows only: once, few, many, or a class for an expanded clone.

v_call: TRBV20-1
d_call: .
clone_size: few
j_call: TRBJ2-7
cdr3_nt: TGCAGTGGCGAGGAGCTTTACGAGCAGTACTTC
cdr3_aa: CSGEELYEQYF

v_call: TRBV11-2
d_call: TRBD1
clone_size: few
j_call: TRBJ2-7
cdr3_nt: TGTGCCAGCAGCTTAGGTGGGACAGCTCAGTACGAGCAGTACTTC
cdr3_aa: CASSLGGTAQYEQYF

v_call: TRBV28
d_call: .
clone_size: few
j_call: TRBJ1-4
cdr3_nt: TGTGCCAGCAGTCCGCACTCACCAACGGTGGCAGGAGAACTGTTTTTT
cdr3_aa: CASSPHSPTVAGELFF

v_call: TRBV19
d_call: .
clone_size: many
j_call: TRBJ1-1
cdr3_nt: TGTGCCAGTAGGCAATTAGACAGGCCGAACACTGAAGCTTTCTTT
cdr3_aa: CASRQLDRPNTEAFF

v_call: TRBV10-3
d_call: .
clone_size: many
j_call: TRBJ2-2
cdr3_nt: TGTGCCATCAGACAGAACACCGGGGAGCTGTTTTTT
cdr3_aa: CAIRQNTGELFF

v_call: TRBV19
d_call: .
clone_size: .
j_call: TRBJ2-6
cdr3_nt: TGTGCCAGTAGTACAGGGAGGAACTCTGGGGCCAACGTCCTGACTTTC
cdr3_aa: CASSTGRNSGANVLTF

v_call: TRBV27
d_call: .
clone_size: .
j_call: TRBJ2-5
cdr3_nt: TGTGCCAGCAGTTCTTTAACGGGGTTCGTGGAGACCCAGTACTTC
cdr3_aa: CASSSLTGFVETQYF

v_call: TRBV6-5
d_call: .
clone_size: many
j_call: TRBJ2-7
cdr3_nt: TGTGCCAGCAGCGAGGGGAGGACCTACGAGCAGTACTTC
cdr3_aa: CASSEGRTYEQYF

v_call: TRBV5-4
d_call: TRBD2
clone_size: .
j_call: TRBJ2-1
cdr3_nt: TGTGCCAGCAGCTCAACTAGCGGGAGTGGTGAGCAGTTCTTC
cdr3_aa: CASSSTSGSGEQFF

v_call: TRBV27
d_call: .
clone_size: many
j_call: TRBJ1-1
cdr3_nt: TGTGCCAGCAGTCCGCAGTATCGGTTATACGTGAACACTGAAGCTTTCTTT
cdr3_aa: CASSPQYRLYVNTEAFF

v_call: TRBV7-2
d_call: TRBD2
clone_size: .
j_call: TRBJ2-3
cdr3_nt: TGTGCCAGCAGCTTATACGGGGGGGCAGATACGCAGTATTTT
cdr3_aa: CASSLYGGADTQYF

v_call: TRBV7-9
d_call: TRBD2
clone_size: few
j_call: TRBJ2-2
cdr3_nt: TGTGCCAGCAGCCGTAGGACTAGCGGCGCCGGGGAGCTGTTTTTT
cdr3_aa: CASSRRTSGAGELFF

v_call: TRBV7-2
d_call: TRBD1
clone_size: .
j_call: TRBJ1-1
cdr3_nt: TGCGCCAGCAGCCTAACAGGGGGCACTGAAGCTTTCTTT
cdr3_aa: CASSLTGGTEAFF

v_call: TRBV7-3
d_call: TRBD2
clone_size: few
j_call: TRBJ2-3
cdr3_nt: TGTGCCAGCAGCGTGAGCGGGAGCCAAGATACGCAGTATTTT
cdr3_aa: CASSVSGSQDTQYF

v_call: TRBV7-2
d_call: TRBD2
clone_size: .
j_call: TRBJ2-3
cdr3_nt: TGTGCCAGCACCTCGAGTGGCGGGAGGGCCGGAGATACGCAGTATTTT
cdr3_aa: CASTSSGGRAGDTQYF

v_call: TRBV10-3
d_call: .
clone_size: many
j_call: TRBJ2-7
cdr3_nt: TGTGCCATCAGTACACCCCAGCCGGGGATTTACGAGCAGTACTTC
cdr3_aa: CAISTPQPGIYEQYF

v_call: TRBV11-2
d_call: TRBD2
clone_size: .
j_call: TRBJ2-3
cdr3_nt: TGTGCCAGCAGCTTCCAGCGGGGCCTCACAGATACGCAGTATTTT
cdr3_aa: CASSFQRGLTDTQYF

v_call: TRBV6-5
d_call: .
clone_size: .
j_call: TRBJ2-1
cdr3_nt: TGTGCCAGCAGCCTATCGGGGACTGTGCTCTTC
cdr3_aa: CASSLSGTVLF

v_call: TRBV7-2
d_call: TRBD2
clone_size: .
j_call: TRBJ2-2
cdr3_nt: TGTGCCAGCAGCTTAAGTGGGACTAGCGGGAGGGGCACCGGGGAGCTGTTTTTT
cdr3_aa: CASSLSGTSGRGTGELFF

v_call: TRBV6-6
d_call: .
clone_size: many
j_call: TRBJ2-2
cdr3_nt: TGTGCCAGCACTTCTCGGAACACCGGGGAGCTGTTTTTT
cdr3_aa: CASTSRNTGELFF

v_call: TRBV18
d_call: TRBD1
clone_size: .
j_call: TRBJ2-7
cdr3_nt: TGTGCCAGCTCACCTACAGGGACAGCAATTATCCGCTCCTACGAGCAGTACTTC
cdr3_aa: CASSPTGTAIIRSYEQYF

v_call: TRBV15
d_call: .
clone_size: .
j_call: TRBJ2-3
cdr3_nt: TGTGCCACCACAAGACAGGGCACAGATACGCAGTATTTT
cdr3_aa: CATTRQGTDTQYF

v_call: TRBV15
d_call: .
clone_size: few
j_call: TRBJ1-2
cdr3_nt: TGTGCCACCAGCCCCCAAGAGTACTATGGCTACACCTTC
cdr3_aa: CATSPQEYYGYTF

v_call: TRBV19
d_call: TRBD2
clone_size: many
j_call: TRBJ2-1
cdr3_nt: TGTGCCAGTTCTGTAGCGGGAGGGCCGAATGAGCAGTTCTTC
cdr3_aa: CASSVAGGPNEQFF

v_call: TRBV7-2
d_call: .
clone_size: few
j_call: TRBJ1-2
cdr3_nt: TGTGCCAGCAGCTTAGTTCTTGCAGGAGACTATGGCTACACCTTC
cdr3_aa: CASSLVLAGDYGYTF

v_call: TRBV5-1
d_call: .
clone_size: .
j_call: TRBJ2-2
cdr3_nt: TGCGCCAGCAGCTTGGTTGTAAACACCGGGGAGCTGTTTTTT
cdr3_aa: CASSLVVNTGELFF

v_call: TRBV4-1
d_call: TRBD2
clone_size: few
j_call: TRBJ2-5
cdr3_nt: TGCGCCAGCAGCCAAGATCGGGGGGTGAACGGACTAGCTGAGACCCAGTACTTC
cdr3_aa: CASSQDRGVNGLAETQYF

v_call: TRBV28
d_call: TRBD1
clone_size: many
j_call: TRBJ2-5
cdr3_nt: TGTGCCAGCAGATCGGGACAGGGAATACAAGAGACCCAGTACTTC
cdr3_aa: CASRSGQGIQETQYF

v_call: TRBV10-1
d_call: .
clone_size: few
j_call: TRBJ2-3
cdr3_nt: TGCGCCAGTTCTTTCGGGGGTACGCAGTATTTT
cdr3_aa: CASSFGGTQYF

v_call: TRBV11-1
d_call: TRBD1
clone_size: few
j_call: TRBJ2-5
cdr3_nt: TGTGCCAGCAGCGCGAACAGGGGTCCCCAAGAGACCCAGTACTTC
cdr3_aa: CASSANRGPQETQYF

v_call: TRBV7-9
d_call: .
clone_size: many
j_call: TRBJ2-1
cdr3_nt: TGTGCCAGCAGCTTAGCGGGGGTTAATGAGCAGTTCTTC
cdr3_aa: CASSLAGVNEQFF

v_call: TRBV29-1
d_call: .
clone_size: .
j_call: TRBJ2-1
cdr3_nt: TGCAGCGCTCAACTAGTTTTCGTTGTCAATGAGCAGTTCTTC
cdr3_aa: CSAQLVFVVNEQFF

v_call: TRBV7-2
d_call: .
clone_size: .
j_call: TRBJ1-2
cdr3_nt: TGTGCCAGCAGCAGGGTAGGGGGAGGTGGCGGTGGTTCCTTC
cdr3_aa: CASSRVGGGGGGSF

v_call: TRBV19
d_call: .
clone_size: few
j_call: TRBJ1-1
cdr3_nt: TGTGCCAGTAGCACCGGGAAGAACACTGAAGCTTTCTTT
cdr3_aa: CASSTGKNTEAFF

v_call: TRBV14
d_call: .
clone_size: .
j_call: TRBJ2-5
cdr3_nt: TGTGCCAGCAGCCAAATGCACGCCGATAGAACACAAGAGACCCAGTACTTC
cdr3_aa: CASSQMHADRTQETQYF

v_call: TRBV9
d_call: TRBD2
clone_size: many
j_call: TRBJ2-3
cdr3_nt: TGTGCCAGCGCGACTAGCGGGTACAACACAGATACGCAGTATTTT
cdr3_aa: CASATSGYNTDTQYF

v_call: TRBV20-1
d_call: .
clone_size: .
j_call: TRBJ2-3
cdr3_nt: TGCAGTGCCCAGACGGATACGCAGTATTTT
cdr3_aa: CSAQTDTQYF

v_call: TRBV15
d_call: TRBD1
clone_size: .
j_call: TRBJ2-3
cdr3_nt: TGTGCCACCACGGTTGGACAGGGGCCGCAGTATTTT
cdr3_aa: CATTVGQGPQYF

v_call: TRBV27
d_call: TRBD1
clone_size: few
j_call: TRBJ2-5
cdr3_nt: TGTGCCAGTAGACAGGGAGTCGGTGGGTCGGAAGAGACCCAGTACTTC
cdr3_aa: CASRQGVGGSEETQYF

v_call: TRBV6-5
d_call: .
clone_size: few
j_call: TRBJ2-1
cdr3_nt: TGTGCCAGCAGCCAACAGCTAGCCTACAATGAGCAGTTCTTC
cdr3_aa: CASSQQLAYNEQFF

v_call: TRBV6-5
d_call: .
clone_size: many
j_call: TRBJ1-5
cdr3_nt: TGTGCCAGCAGTTACTCGAGGGGTTCTGATTTTCCCCAGCATTTT
cdr3_aa: CASSYSRGSDFPQHF

v_call: TRBV7-9
d_call: TRBD1
clone_size: many
j_call: TRBJ1-1
cdr3_nt: TGTGCCAGCAGCTTCGGAGGGGGCATCACTGAAGCTTTCTTT
cdr3_aa: CASSFGGGITEAFF

v_call: TRBV7-8
d_call: TRBD1
clone_size: few
j_call: TRBJ2-5
cdr3_nt: TGTGCCAGCAGCTTAGCGATTAGGACAGGGGTGGAGACCCAGTACTTC
cdr3_aa: CASSLAIRTGVETQYF

v_call: TRBV10-3
d_call: .
clone_size: .
j_call: TRBJ2-7
cdr3_nt: TGTGCCACTGGGGACCTCTACTACGAGCAGTACTTC
cdr3_aa: CATGDLYYEQYF

v_call: TRBV5-1
d_call: .
clone_size: few
j_call: TRBJ2-1
cdr3_nt: TGCGCCAGCAGCTTCCGGGACAAGAGCAATGAGCAGTTCTTC
cdr3_aa: CASSFRDKSNEQFF